The 21 T cell receptor beta chains below come from one sample, sequenced in a study of T cells in Graves' hyperthyroidism and ophthalmopathy. From RNA transcripts, TCR beta CDR3 regions were amplified. The study used the HTBI primer set for a first-round RT-PCR of the TCR CDR3. TCRdb re-derived calls from the multiplex PCR reads in MiXCR, one entry per CDR3 protein. Seen here are hundreds of thousands of distinct CDR3 sequences, about 45% observed once, and the top ten hold under 8.5%. The source material was peripheral blood or thyroid tissue (not recorded which). The receptor source for this set is an adult man with Graves' disease, either hyperthyroidism or ophthalmopathy (not recorded which).

This clonotype was found a few times. V gene TRBV12-3 or TRBV12-4 combines with J gene TRBJ1-6; 8 nucleotides align to TRBD1. With 3 bases clipped from V and 10 bases from J, the junction kept 8 bases outside the gene matches. This CDR3 region has 15 residues. CDR3 loop: CASSFAGTGLSPLHF. The CDR3 DNA sequence: TGTGCCAGCAGTTTCGCGGGGACAGGTCTGTCACCCCTCCACTTT.

Comment on this clonotype: The junction departs from germline at one end; a sequencing error may be responsible. The chain has TRBV10-3 and TRBJ1-2; D gene uncertain. Germline V lookup: CDR1 ENHRY, CDR2 SYGVKD. The CDR3 covers 18 residues. DNA of the CDR3: TGTGCCGTCAGTGAGGACCCAATGACGGGAAGCTACTTCTATGGCTACACCTTC. Residues: CAVSEDPMTGSYFYGYTF.

This clonotype has a single count. The DNA of the CDR3 is TGTGCCAGCAGGCCCAAGGGCGAGCAGTACTTC. This translates into CASRPKGEQYF. V gene TRBV7-2 combines with J gene TRBJ2-7; D is undetermined. Germline V gene data show CDR1 as SGHTA and CDR2 as FQGNSA. The CDR3 is made up of 11 amino acids. Between the trimmed V and J ends, which lost 6 bases and 6 bases, there was a span of 9 bases.

With respect to this clonotype: A much larger clone is a single base away; this may be a read error. The chain uses TRBV2 and TRBJ1-6, with unresolved D. Trimming removed 6 bases from V and 9 bases from J, with 18 bases in between. The CDR3 extends over 15 amino acids. The V gene's germline CDR1 is SNHLY and CDR2 FYNNEI. The CDR3 region is CASSLATQAGSPLHF. The CDR3 DNA reads as TGTGCCAGCAGCTTAGCGACCCAAGCTGGTTCACCCCTCCACTTT.

This chain uses TRBV29-1 with TRBJ1-2; D is unclear. Germline values: CDR1 SQVTM, CDR2 ANQGSEA. The CDR3 extends over 14 amino acids. Trimming left V 6 bases short and J 5 bases short, with 19 bases between. Written as DNA, the CDR3 is TGCAGCGTCCCTGGAGACCCGCGTCCGTATGGCTACACCTTC. The encoded protein is CSVPGDPRPYGYTF.

The chain carries TRBV19 and TRBJ1-1; the match to TRBD1 covers 11 bases. CDR3 size: 14 residues. Germline V gene data show CDR1 as LNHDA and CDR2 as SQIVND (reference sequence). V dropped 5 bases and J dropped 6; count of bases not matched to a gene: 5. CDR3 DNA sequence: TGTGCCAGTAGTTTAAGGACAGGGGGCCCTGAAGCTTTCTTT. Translated, it gives CASSLRTGGPEAFF.

Concerning this clonotype: One junction end disagrees with the germline gene, perhaps due to a read error. The chain carries TRBV7-9 and TRBJ1-1; D possibly corresponds to TRBD1 (5 bases). The CDR3 spans 13 residues. The germline V gene encodes CDR1 SEHNR and CDR2 FQNEAQ (reference sequence). CDR3 loop: CASGLQGNTEAFF. The CDR3 DNA is TGTGCCAGCGGCTTGCAGGGGAACACTGAAGCTTTCTTT.

This clonotype was seen at least ten times. The rearrangement links TRBV6-5 to TRBJ2-7; D remains unclear. The CDR3 contains 11 residues. Germline values: CDR1 MNHEY, CDR2 SVGAGI. Deletions cut 4 bases from V and 6 bases from J, with 7 bases between. In DNA, the CDR3 is TGTGCCAGCAGTTCAAGGACCGAGCAGTACTTC. This translates into CASSSRTEQYF.

This clonotype was detected a few times. The chain couples TRBV20-1 to TRBJ2-5; D possibly corresponds to TRBD2 (5 bases). Looked up from germline, CDR1 is DFQATT and CDR2 is SNEGSKA (reference sequence). The CDR3 spans 15 residues. The V end was cut by 1 base, the J end by 1 base, with 13 bases between. The CDR3 spells CSARGTRRSQETQYF. Here the CDR3 DNA reads TGCAGTGCTAGAGGAACTAGACGGTCCCAAGAGACCCAGTACTTC.

The chain links TRBV10-3 to TRBJ1-2, with D possibly matching TRBD1 (6 bases). Trimming removed 10 bases from V and 4 bases from J, with 19 bases in between. Germline V gene data show CDR1 as ENHRY and CDR2 as SYGVKD. The CDR3 runs 14 residues. DNA of the CDR3: TGTGCCAGCAGGACGACAGGTTACTCCTATGGCTACACCTTC. It specifies CASRTTGYSYGYTF.

This clonotype was recorded many times. This chain connects TRBV7-2 to TRBJ1-1, with TRBD1 as a possible D gene (6 bases). Between the trimmed V and J ends, which lost 3 bases and 11 bases, there was a span of 19 bases. The V gene's germline CDR1 is SGHTA and CDR2 FQGNSA. The CDR3 contains 14 residues. CDR3 bases: TGTGCCAGCAGCTTCGACATAAGACAGGCTCGGGCTTTCTTT. Residues: CASSFDIRQARAFF. Full variable domain (remainder filled in from reference TRBV7-2 and TRBJ1-1): GAGVSQSPSNKVTEKGKDVELRCDPISGHTALYWYRQSLGQGLEFLIYFQGNSAPDKSGLPSDRFSAERTGGSVSTLTIQRTQQEDSAVYLCASSFDIRQARAFFGQGTRLTVV.

The sample holds a few counts of this clonotype. This chain uses TRBV10-3 with TRBJ1-3, with D unclear. Between the trimmed V and J ends, which lost 5 bases and 0 bases, there was a span of 17 bases. Germline lookup yields CDR1 ENHRY and CDR2 SYGVKD. The CDR3 loop spans 17 amino acids. CDR3 sequence (DNA): TGTGCCATCAGTCCAACCCCAGCAGCGTACTCTGGAAACACCATATATTTT. Translation gives CAISPTPAAYSGNTIYF.

In its sample, this clonotype was seen many times. CDR3 nucleotides: TGTGCCATCAGTGAGTCCAGGGTGAACACTGAAGCTTTCTTT. This codes for CAISESRVNTEAFF. This chain connects TRBV10-3 to TRBJ1-1; tentative D call: TRBD1 (5 bases). The CDR3 extends over 14 amino acids. CDR1 ENHRY and CDR2 SYGVKD come from the germline V gene. Between the trimmed V and J ends, which lost 0 bases and 0 bases, there was a span of 5 bases.

This clonotype appeared many times. The chain joins TRBV7-6 to TRBJ2-7; TRBD1 matches at 9 bases. CDR1 is SGHVS and CDR2 is FNYEAQ in the germline V gene. V lost 2 bases to trimming and J lost 5 bases; unmatched junction nucleotides: 4. The CDR3 has 14 residues. In DNA form, the CDR3 reads TGTGCCAGCAGCTTATGGGACAGGGAAGACGAGCAGTACTTC. Protein: CASSLWDREDEQYF.

The rearrangement uses TRBV6-2 or TRBV6-3 and TRBJ1-1; no reliable D call. V was cut by 10 bases and J by 3 bases, with 12 bases left in between. Germline loops: CDR1 MNHEY, CDR2 SVGEGT. The CDR3 extends over 12 amino acids. CDR3 region: CATIFRDTEAFF. As DNA, the CDR3 is TGTGCCACCATATTCCGGGACACTGAAGCTTTCTTT.

This sequence joins TRBV7-2 and TRBJ1-6; D ambiguous. Germline V gives CDR1 SGHTA, CDR2 FQGNSA. V dropped 8 bases and J dropped 9 bases, with 17 bases sitting between them. The CDR3 extends over 14 amino acids. This chain's CDR3 is CASLPTTGSSPLHF. The CDR3 DNA is TGTGCCAGCTTACCAACGACTGGATCTTCACCCCTCCACTTT.

At least ten counts were recorded for this clonotype. The J gene is TRBJ1-1, the V gene TRBV7-3; D is unresolved. The germline V gene has CDR1 SGHTA and CDR2 FQGTGA. This CDR3 contains 13 residues. V lost 2 bases and J lost 3, with 7 bases in between. The chain's CDR3 is CASSLSFHTEAFF. The CDR3 DNA sequence: TGTGCCAGCAGCTTATCGTTCCACACTGAAGCTTTCTTT. The complete variable domain, with remaining parts taken from reference TRBV7-3 and TRBJ1-1, reads GAGVSQTPSNKVTEKGKYVELRCDPISGHTALYWYRQSLGQGPEFLIYFQGTGAADDSGLPNDRFFAVRPEGSVSTLKIQRTERGDSAVYLCASSLSFHTEAFFGQGTRLTVV.

This clonotype occurred once. A read error is likely, as this CDR3 ends without the conserved phenylalanine or tryptophan. The limits of the CDR3 on the DNA are not certain, so only TCRdb's listed CDR3 is given. The genes are TRBV2 and TRBJ2-6. CDR1 and CDR2 from the germline V gene are SNHLY and FYNNEI. The CDR3 length equals 10 residues, ends included. The CDR3: CASSLTGLTI.

This clonotype was seen only a few times. The chain has TRBV7-6 and TRBJ1-1; TRBD1 matches 10 bases. The CDR3 length is 15 residues. With 4 bases clipped from V and 6 bases from J, the junction kept 8 bases outside the gene matches. Germline lookup yields CDR1 SGHVS and CDR2 FNYEAQ. The CDR3 DNA follows: TGTGCCAGCAGCTCCCAGATGACAGGGGGCTCTGAAGCTTTCTTT. Translated, it gives CASSSQMTGGSEAFF.

The chain uses TRBV25-1 and TRBJ1-2; no reliable D call. The CDR3 runs 10 residues. With 11 bases removed from V and 3 bases from J, the gap between germline ends came to 7 bases. Germline V gives CDR1 MGHDK, CDR2 SYGVNS. CDR3 protein: CARGDYGYTF. CDR3 nucleotide sequence: TGTGCCCGCGGCGACTATGGCTACACCTTC.

This chain joins TRBV20-1 and TRBJ1-1; D is unresolved. Germline values: CDR1 DFQATT, CDR2 SNEGSKA (reference sequence). The CDR3 loop spans 14 amino acids. V shed 0 bases and J shed 5 bases, with 13 bases lying between them. The CDR3 reads CSARDTVLTTEAFF. The CDR3 DNA reads as TGCAGTGCTAGAGACACAGTCCTGACAACTGAAGCTTTCTTT.